This T cell receptor (beta chain) was identified during a study of shared clonotypes between healthy human individuals. Regarding this clone: What it binds is unknown.

The repertoire was sequenced with immunoSEQ multiplex PCR; TCRdb's copy has only in-frame clones and lacks some. This sample has some 2,500,000 clones, with around 93% found just once. The CDR3 extends over 14 amino acids. Trimming took off 4 bases at V and 6 bases at J, with 13 bases between the two ends. Germline CDR1 is KGHSY and CDR2 is FQNENV. Findings and limits, study-wide: The sharing of 5% to 5.5% of naive CD4 clonotypes was seen across a few donors.

The chain couples TRBV16 to TRBJ2-1; the D gene is possibly TRBD1 (5 bases). The sequence was collected from a man in his late teens or twenties in good health. Some clones in this sample may be carry-over from other donors' samples. The material sequenced was naive CD4+ T cells from PBMCs. Subset described: CD45RA+ positively selected. CDR3 region: CASSLIQGRNEQFF. Written as DNA, the CDR3 is TGTGCCAGCAGCCTAATCCAGGGTCGCAATGAGCAGTTCTTC.